The entry below describes one T cell receptor (beta chain). It lacks a known antigen. No quality values exist for individual bases; no much larger clone is one base distant. The CDR3, cysteine through phenylalanine, is 14 amino acids long. Of all the DNA, just the CDR3 is kept, 42 bases in frame from base 1. Taken from the germline V gene, the CDR1 and CDR2 loops are MRHNA and SNTAGT. V and J lose 3 bases and 1 base, and a span of 10 bases separates them. The patients who supplied the archived tumor blocks had received no neoadjuvant therapy before resection. In the preserved-tissue arm, the study used around 33 surgical resection samples taken from 24 pancreatic ductal adenocarcinoma patients who had not previously been treated. DNA for the resection arm was extracted from ten 5-micron curls of FFPE tumor cut next to the multiplex immunohistochemistry slide. Extracted DNA was used for immunosequencing of TCRbeta CDR3 regions with the immunoSEQ Assay at Adaptive Biotechnologies. The study's own analysis went as follows. To measure the absolute abundance of each unique TCRbeta CDR3, the sequences were collapsed and filtered. Clonality was calculated as 1 minus Pielou's evenness, with only productive in-frame rearrangements included in the computation. For regional overlap, the top 100 nucleotide rearrangements were followed across paired samples, and the Morisita index was used to compare paired samples against unrelated samples. The immunoSEQ Rearrangement Details tool was used to assess whether nucleotide rearrangements converged onto identical amino acid sequences. TCRdb provides this immuneACCESS table in a form limited to in-frame rearrangements. Some clones are lacking; in checked studies, under half of them reflect an unresolved V gene, and why the rest are absent is not known. That table furnishes V, J and clone size, whereas the DNA furnished D and trimming. Here the sample has under 20,000 clones; about 72% occur a single time. The top ten clones comprise 5% to 7% of the sample.

These data come from a study of CXCR4 blockade with PD-1 therapy in pancreatic cancer (dated by TCRdb to 2018 to 2020). Some background on the complete study: Multiplex immunohistochemistry and TCRbeta immunosequencing of resected pancreatic ductal adenocarcinoma were combined in the study with ex vivo slice culture in which PD-1 and CXCR4 blockade were tested. Two geographically distinct regions were TCR-sequenced from each of roughly six tumors to assess intratumoral heterogeneity. The full study reports these points: The frequency of each amino acid clone correlated strongly with the number of distinct nucleotide rearrangements encoding that clone, suggesting convergent selection driven by common tumor antigens. Because only TCRbeta chains were sequenced, true antigen-specificity overlap among the convergent dominant clones remained unconfirmed, awaiting paired alpha-beta single-cell sequencing. Tumors showed clonal expansion, with mean productive clonality 0.14 versus 0.05 in healthy blood, but clonality did not correlate with survival.

This chain is built from TRBV6-4 and TRBJ2-7; the D gene identity is not certain. The sequencing input was tumor tissue. The receptor comes from a human donor with pancreatic ductal adenocarcinoma. At the DNA level, the sequence is TGTGCCAGCAGTGAATCGGGCGGTTCCTACGAGCAGTACTTC. It is translated as CASSESGGSYEQYF.